This TCR beta chain derives from a study of post-analysis software for immune sequencing data. Overall study: The disease courses covered relapsing-remitting, secondary progressive and progressive-relapsing multiple sclerosis. Study outcomes and limitations: Samples prepared in the same batch strongly co-clustered by F measure. In patients, five TRBV segments were more frequent than in controls, with TRBV5-6, TRBV5-1 and TRBV20-1 among them.

Germline CDR1 is DFQATT and CDR2 is SNEGSKA (reference sequence). Trimming left V 6 bases short and J 1 base short, with 13 bases between. The CDR3 consists of 13 residues. As to this clonotype: Its antigen is as yet unknown.

TCR beta libraries were prepared from cDNA with unique molecular identifiers. TCRdb passed the PCR reads through MiXCR, listing each CDR3 protein once. This table has about 460,000 distinct CDR3 sequences, around 40% appearing once. The chain combines TRBV20-1 with TRBJ2-7, with D perhaps given as TRBD1 or TRBD2 (6 bases each). This sequence was found in a girl aged 10 to 17 with multiple sclerosis. The specimen was blood. The CDR3 bases are TGCAGTGCCAGGGGACTTCAATCCTACGAGCAGTACTTC. Translating it yields CSARGLQSYEQYF.